A selection of T cell receptor beta chains follows, all from one sample in a study of breast tumors, draining lymph nodes, adjacent tissues. Each CDR3 protein is one row after TCRdb ran MiXCR on the multiplex PCR reads. The sample includes some 170,000 distinct CDR3 sequences, 33% seen only once; the top ten take around 4%. Specimen: axillary lymph node tissue. Every receptor here comes from a female donor with breast cancer. Some clones in this sample may be carry-over from other donors' samples. Both conserved end residues are part of each CDR3. D genes are given only for firm matches. Expanded clones get a size class; other rows say once, few or many, or leave the size out.

J gene	V gene	clone size	D gene	CDR3 protein	CDR3 DNA
TRBJ1-6	TRBV14	NA	NA	CASSQEAGSSPLHF	TGTGCCAGCAGCCAAGAGGCAGGGTCCTCACCCCTCCACTTT
TRBJ2-2	TRBV24-1	NA	NA	CATSDFAKNTGELFF	TGTGCCACCAGCGATTTCGCCAAGAACACCGGGGAGCTGTTTTTT
TRBJ2-3	TRBV20-1	many	TRBD2	CSARALAGTDTQYF	TGCAGTGCTAGAGCACTAGCGGGCACAGATACGCAGTATTTT
TRBJ1-1	TRBV7-3	NA	TRBD1	CASGKDRGSTEAFF	TGTGCCAGCGGCAAAGACAGGGGGAGTACTGAAGCTTTCTTT
TRBJ2-5	TRBV28	many	TRBD2	CASRIAGWETQYF	TGTGCCAGCAGGATAGCGGGGTGGGAGACCCAGTACTTC
TRBJ1-5	TRBV5-1	NA	NA	CASSPFVAGSSYEHF	TGCGCCAGCAGCCCTTTTGTGGCGGGAAGCTCCTACGAGCATTTT
TRBJ1-3	TRBV10-3	many	NA	CAIGGSSGNTIYF	TGTGCCATCGGCGGGAGCTCTGGAAACACCATATATTTT
TRBJ1-6	TRBV7-9	NA	NA	CASRLRGSDRANSPLHF	TGTGCCAGCAGGCTAAGGGGGTCCGACAGAGCAAATTCACCCCTCCACTTT
TRBJ2-1	TRBV12-5	many	NA	CASGPGDLRGSNEQFF	TGTGCTAGTGGTCCGGGGGACTTGAGGGGGAGCAATGAGCAGTTCTTC
TRBJ2-7	TRBV28	NA	TRBD1	CASSPPDREKGYEQYF	TGTGCCAGCAGTCCTCCGGACAGGGAAAAGGGCTACGAGCAGTACTTC
TRBJ2-1	TRBV4-3	NA	NA	CASSQETASGSYNEQFF	TGCGCCAGCAGCCAAGAAACGGCAAGCGGCTCCTACAATGAGCAGTTCTTC
TRBJ2-6	TRBV20-1	few	NA	CSARELEGANVLTF	TGCAGTGCTAGAGAATTGGAAGGGGCCAACGTCCTGACTTTC
TRBJ2-7	TRBV12-5	NA	TRBD1	CASGLGTGDEQYF	TGTGCTAGTGGTTTGGGGACAGGGGACGAGCAGTACTTC
TRBJ2-5	TRBV12-3/TRBV12-4	many	NA	CASTPTGPETQYF	TGTGCCAGCACCCCGACGGGGCCTGAGACCCAGTACTTC
TRBJ2-3	TRBV28	many	NA	CASSFTSNTDTQYF	TGTGCCAGCAGTTTTACTAGCAACACAGATACGCAGTATTTT
TRBJ1-2	TRBV20-1	many	NA	CSAVSPYRDRSRTF	TGCAGTGCTGTGAGCCCCTACAGGGATCGGTCACGGACCTTC
TRBJ2-7	TRBV20-1	once	TRBD1	CSASGQGGPYEQYF	TGCAGTGCTAGTGGACAGGGAGGTCCCTACGAGCAGTACTTC
TRBJ1-2	TRBV11-2	NA	NA	CASSLGWRGDPFYGYTF	TGTGCCAGCAGCTTAGGGTGGCGGGGGGACCCTTTCTATGGCTACACCTTC
TRBJ1-5	TRBV19	many	NA	CASSIWGKSNQPQHF	TGTGCCAGTAGTATCTGGGGGAAAAGCAATCAGCCCCAGCATTTT